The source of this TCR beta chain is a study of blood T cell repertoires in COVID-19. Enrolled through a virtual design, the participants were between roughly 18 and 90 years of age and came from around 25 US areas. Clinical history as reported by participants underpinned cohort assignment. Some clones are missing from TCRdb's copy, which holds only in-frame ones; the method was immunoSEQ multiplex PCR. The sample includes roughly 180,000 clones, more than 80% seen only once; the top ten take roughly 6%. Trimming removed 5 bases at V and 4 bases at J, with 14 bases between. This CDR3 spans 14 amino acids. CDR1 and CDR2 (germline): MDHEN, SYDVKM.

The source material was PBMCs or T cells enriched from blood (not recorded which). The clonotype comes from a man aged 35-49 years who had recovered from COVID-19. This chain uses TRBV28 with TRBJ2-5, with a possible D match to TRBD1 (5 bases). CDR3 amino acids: CASSLRTQGETQYF. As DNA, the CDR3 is TGTGCCAGCAGTCTCCGGACCCAGGGAGAGACCCAGTACTTC.